These 16 T cell receptor beta chains came from one sample sequenced in a study of T cell repertoires in cytomegalovirus infection. TCRdb re-called the reads through MiXCR, storing one row per CDR3 protein. The profile shows 700,000 to 950,000 distinct CDR3 sequences, 30% to 35% of them singletons. Their target antigens are unknown. This sample comprised cultured CD8+ T cells from PBMCs, obtained from culture after CMV antigen stimulation. These receptors were obtained from a human donor in good health (CMV status not recorded). Some clones in this sample may be carry-over from other donors' samples.

V gene TRBV7-6 combines with J gene TRBJ2-1, with D perhaps TRBD2 (5 bases). With 1 base removed from V and 3 bases from J, the gap between germline ends came to 13 bases. From germline, CDR1 is SGHVS and CDR2 FNYEAQ. The CDR3 has 16 amino acids. The CDR3 DNA reads as TGTGCCAGCAGCTTAGTCTACGGACTCAACTACAATGAGCAGTTCTTC. Its translation: CASSLVYGLNYNEQFF.

In this sample, this clonotype turned up a few times. This chain links TRBV7-6 with TRBJ1-1; TRBD1 might be the D (6 bases). CDR1 and CDR2 from the germline V gene are SGHVS and FNYEAQ. This CDR3 is built from 13 residues. V was cut by 8 bases and J by 4 bases, with 14 bases left in between. CDR3 in amino acids: CASSPPGATEAFF. CDR3 nucleotide sequence: TGTGCCAGCTCACCACCGGGGGCCACTGAAGCTTTCTTT.

The chain combines TRBV12-3 or TRBV12-4 with TRBJ1-5; D perhaps matches TRBD1 (5 bases). This CDR3 is 17 amino acids long. V lost 7 bases to trimming and J lost 0 bases, with 19 bases between them. The CDR3 coding sequence is TGTGCCAGCACCTCCGGGGGTGTGAGTTATAGCAATCAGCCCCAGCATTTT. Protein product: CASTSGGVSYSNQPQHF.

This sequence joins TRBV19 and TRBJ2-1, with 11 bases identical to TRBD2. CDR1 and CDR2 (germline): LNHDA, SQIVND (reference sequence). This CDR3 comprises 15 residues. The trim removed 9 bases at V and 5 bases at J, leaving 9 bases unmatched. CDR3 nucleotides: TGTGCCAGCTCCATAGCGGGGGGGCCCAACAATGAGCAGTTCTTC. This translates into CASSIAGGPNNEQFF.

The chain links TRBV27 to TRBJ2-2, with D perhaps TRBD2 (6 bases). The germline V gene has CDR1 MNHEY and CDR2 SMNVEV (reference sequence). The CDR3 totals 17 residues. Between the trimmed V and J ends, which lost 5 bases and 1 base, there was a span of 17 bases. Here the CDR3 reads CASSTLGLTVNTGELFF. The CDR3 DNA follows: TGTGCCAGCAGTACACTGGGACTCACAGTGAACACCGGGGAGCTGTTTTTT.

This rearrangement joins TRBV13 to TRBJ2-1; D gene ambiguous. The germline V gene encodes CDR1 PRHDT and CDR2 FYEKMQ (reference sequence). V dropped 2 bases and J dropped 9 bases, with 11 bases sitting between them. The CDR3 runs 13 residues. CDR3 amino acids: CASSLNPTGEQFF. CDR3 in DNA: TGTGCCAGCAGCTTAAACCCTACTGGTGAGCAGTTCTTC.

This chain links TRBV19 with TRBJ1-2, with D possibly being TRBD1 (6 bases). The germline CDR1 and CDR2 sequences are LNHDA and SQIVND (reference sequence). The CDR3 has 15 amino acids. Trimming took off 3 bases at V and 3 bases at J, with 14 bases between the two ends. CDR3 sequence: CASSIGGQRDYGYTF. In nucleotides, the CDR3 is TGTGCCAGTAGTATTGGTGGACAGAGGGACTATGGCTACACCTTC.

The genes are TRBV7-8 and TRBJ1-2; D call uncertain. The V gene lost 5 bases and the J gene lost 5 bases, with 9 bases spanning the gap. CDR3 length: 12 residues. Germline V CDR1 and CDR2: SGHVS, FQNEAQ. This chain's CDR3 is CASSAEIYGYTF. Written as DNA, the CDR3 is TGTGCCAGCAGCGCCGAAATTTATGGCTACACCTTC.

The V and J genes are TRBV12-3 or TRBV12-4 and TRBJ1-5; no clear D. The CDR3 consists of 15 residues. V lost 6 bases and J lost 0, with 12 bases in between. CDR3 region: CASSKTYNSNQPQHF. The CDR3 coding sequence is TGTGCCAGCAGCAAAACATATAATAGCAATCAGCCCCAGCATTTT.

The DNA of the CDR3 is TGTGCCAGCAGCCAAAGACTAGCGGGGCTCAAAGATACGCAGTATTTT. It encodes CASSQRLAGLKDTQYF. This rearrangement joins TRBV14 to TRBJ2-3; 11 nucleotides align to TRBD2. V gave up 2 bases and J gave up 5 bases; unmatched junction bases: 6. This CDR3 region has 16 residues. Germline-derived CDR1 and CDR2 are SGHDN and FVKESK.

Worth noting for this clonotype: The junction differs from germline at one of its ends, possibly a read error. CDR3 nucleotide sequence: TGTGCCGGCAGTTTTTTTCCCTTCCTTCAAGAGACCCAGTACTTC. It encodes CAGSFFPFLQETQYF. The chain has TRBV27 and TRBJ2-5; D gene unclear. Germline V lookup: CDR1 MNHEY, CDR2 SMNVEV (reference sequence). The CDR3 totals 15 residues.

This clonotype was seen more than once but under ten times. The chain employs TRBV4-1 and TRBJ2-7; no reliable D call. V was shortened by 5 bases and J by 2 bases, with 16 bases between the two germline ends. Germline V gene lookup returns CDR1 MGHRA and CDR2 YSYEKL. This CDR3 is 15 amino acids long. The CDR3 reads CASSFISDGPYEQYF. DNA of the CDR3: TGCGCCAGCAGCTTTATATCGGACGGCCCCTACGAGCAGTACTTC.

This clonotype was recorded many times. The V and J genes are TRBV7-6 and TRBJ1-1, with a tentative D call TRBD1 (6 bases). Looked up from germline, CDR1 is SGHVS and CDR2 is FNYEAQ. With 4 bases removed from V and 4 bases from J, the gap between germline ends came to 10 bases. The length of the CDR3 is 13 residues. This CDR3 reads CASSSGVGTEAFF. The CDR3 DNA reads as TGTGCCAGCAGCTCAGGGGTCGGCACTGAAGCTTTCTTT.

This clonotype was detected ten times or more. The V gene is TRBV6-1, the J gene TRBJ1-1, with D unresolved. Germline CDR1 reads MNHNS; CDR2 reads SASEGT. The CDR3 is 14 residues long. V was trimmed by 4 bases and J by 3 bases, leaving 12 bases between them. This CDR3 is CASSGGNYYTEAFF. The CDR3 nucleotides read TGTGCCAGCAGTGGAGGAAACTATTACACTGAAGCTTTCTTT.

The genes are TRBV7-4 and TRBJ1-1, with D uncertain. Trimming left V 2 bases short and J 0 bases short, with 13 bases between. Per germline, CDR1 SGHVT and CDR2 SQSDAQ. This CDR3 comprises 16 residues. In nucleotides, the CDR3 is TGTGCCAGCAGCTTAAAACGAGACCCAATGAACACTGAAGCTTTCTTT. Amino acid sequence: CASSLKRDPMNTEAFF.

This clonotype was detected many times. J is TRBJ1-1 and V is TRBV12-3 or TRBV12-4; 8 bases are a match to TRBD1. The CDR3 has 14 amino acids. V was clipped by 6 bases and J by 1 base; unmatched bases: 4. CDR3 nucleotide sequence: TGTGCCAGCAGATCCGGACAGGGGAACACTGAAGCTTTCTTT. It encodes CASRSGQGNTEAFF.